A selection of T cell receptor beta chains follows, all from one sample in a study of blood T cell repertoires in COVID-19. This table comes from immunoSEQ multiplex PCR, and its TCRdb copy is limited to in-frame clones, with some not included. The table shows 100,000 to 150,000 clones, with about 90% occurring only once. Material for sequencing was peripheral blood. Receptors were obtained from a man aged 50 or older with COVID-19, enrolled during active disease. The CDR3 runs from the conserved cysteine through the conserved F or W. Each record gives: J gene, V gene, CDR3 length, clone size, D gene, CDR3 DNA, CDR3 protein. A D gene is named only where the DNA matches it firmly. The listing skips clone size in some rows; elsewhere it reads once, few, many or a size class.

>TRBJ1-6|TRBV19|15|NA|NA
TGTGCCAGCAGTGAGACTCCCACCCGCCATTCACCCCTCCACTTT
CASSETPTRHSPLHF
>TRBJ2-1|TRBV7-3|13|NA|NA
TGTGCCAGCCTTCTCGGGAGTCGGAATGAGCAGTTCTTC
CASLLGSRNEQFF
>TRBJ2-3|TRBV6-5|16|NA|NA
TGTGCCAGCAGTTACTCGGTTTCACCATCCCTAAGTACGCAGTATTTT
CASSYSVSPSLSTQYF
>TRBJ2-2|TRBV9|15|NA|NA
TGTGCCAGCAGCGTCGGTGTTACGAACACCGGGGAGCTGTTTTTT
CASSVGVTNTGELFF
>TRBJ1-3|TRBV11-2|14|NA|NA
TGTGCCAGCAATCCCGGACATACAGGAAACACCATATATTTT
CASNPGHTGNTIYF
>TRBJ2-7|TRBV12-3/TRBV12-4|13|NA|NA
TGTGCCAGCAGTGGGGACTCCAACTACGAGCAGTACTTC
CASSGDSNYEQYF
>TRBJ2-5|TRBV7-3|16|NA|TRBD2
TGTGCCAGCAGCTCGCTAGCGGGAGCCCCCACGGAGACCCAGTACTTC
CASSSLAGAPTETQYF
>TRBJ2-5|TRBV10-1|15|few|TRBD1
TGCGCCAGCCCTAAGGGACAGGGGTCCGGGGAGACCCAGTACTTC
CASPKGQGSGETQYF
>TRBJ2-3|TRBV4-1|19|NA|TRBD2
TGCGCCAGCAGCCAAGCCCTCACGGGGCTAGCGGGAGGCACAGATACGCAGTATTTT
CASSQALTGLAGGTDTQYF
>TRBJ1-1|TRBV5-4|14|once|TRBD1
TGTGCCAGCAGTAGGGACAGCATGAACACTGAAGCTTTCTTT
CASSRDSMNTEAFF
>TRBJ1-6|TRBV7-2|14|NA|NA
TGTGCCAGCAGCTTTGGCAGGGAAGCTTCACCCCTCCACTTT
CASSFGREASPLHF
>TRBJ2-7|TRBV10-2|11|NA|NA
TGCGCCAGCAGCGGGATCCACGAGCAGTACTTC
CASSGIHEQYF
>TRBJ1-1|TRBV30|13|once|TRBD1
TGTGCCTGGAGTGGACAGGGTAACACTGAAGCTTTCTTT
CAWSGQGNTEAFF
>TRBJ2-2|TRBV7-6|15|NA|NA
TGTGCCAGCAGCTTTAGTTCTATGAGCACCGGGGAGCTGTTTTTT
CASSFSSMSTGELFF
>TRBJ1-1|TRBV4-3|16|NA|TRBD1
TGCGCCAGCAGCCAAGACCCGACAGGGGGGATAACTGAAGCTTTCTTT
CASSQDPTGGITEAFF
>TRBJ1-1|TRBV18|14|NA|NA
TGTGCCAGCTCACCACCGGCAGGTGGCCCTGAAGCTTTCTTT
CASSPPAGGPEAFF
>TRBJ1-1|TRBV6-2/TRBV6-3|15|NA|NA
TGTGCCAGCAGTGCGGATTCAGGGGTAGGAACTGAAGCTTTCTTT
CASSADSGVGTEAFF
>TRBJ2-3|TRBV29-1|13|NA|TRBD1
TGCAGCGCTGGGGACAGTAGCACAGATACGCAGTATTTT
CSAGDSSTDTQYF